This T cell receptor (beta chain) was observed in a study of blood T cell repertoires in COVID-19. Authors' data handling: Scientists estimated how many nucleated cells there were by amplifying reference gene primers. Method: immunoSEQ multiplex PCR; TCRdb's copy keeps in-frame clones and lacks some. That table furnishes V, J and clone size, whereas the DNA furnished D and trimming. The sample has about 240,000 clones; roughly 76% are singletons. Germline loops: CDR1 SGHDT, CDR2 YYEEEE. The length of the CDR3 is 14 residues. Germline trimming cut 4 bases from V and 7 bases from J; bases unmatched to any gene: 9.

The J gene is TRBJ1-2, the V gene TRBV5-6; 8 bases agree with TRBD1. The sequence was obtained from a woman of 80 years or more with COVID-19, enrolled during active disease. The specimen was peripheral blood. This CDR3 reads CASSRQGLGGGYTF. The CDR3 coding sequence is TGTGCCAGCAGCCGACAGGGGTTAGGTGGTGGCTACACCTTC. Complete variable domain (other parts from reference TRBV5-6 and TRBJ1-2): DAGVTQSPTHLIKTRGQQVTLRCSPKSGHDTVSWYQQALGQGPQFIFQYYEEEERQRGNFPDRFSGHQFPNYSSELNVNALLLGDSALYLCASSRQGLGGGYTFGSGTRLTVV.